The 24 T cell receptor beta chains reported below all come from one sample, sequenced in a study of blood T cell repertoires in COVID-19. Sequencing used immunoSEQ multiplex PCR; TCRdb keeps in-frame clones, though not all of them. The sample contains about 110,000 clones, 75% to 90% of which appear only once. The material sequenced was peripheral blood. The receptors come from a woman of 80 years or more with acute or convalescent COVID-19.

The rearrangement joins TRBV30 to TRBJ1-1; D is possibly TRBD1 (6 bases). With 5 bases removed from V and 3 bases from J, the gap between germline ends came to 16 bases. The CDR3 totals 14 residues. The germline V gene encodes CDR1 GTSNPN and CDR2 SVGIG (reference sequence). The CDR3 DNA sequence: TGTGCCTGGGGGGACAAAACCCGGTACACTGAAGCTTTCTTT. Translating gives CAWGDKTRYTEAFF.

The V call is TRBV21-1, the J call TRBJ1-6; the table gives TRBD1 as D, unverified against the DNA. TRBV21-1 is labeled a pseudogene. The CDR3 contains 15 residues. CDR3 DNA sequence: TGTGCCAGCAGCAACAGGGGGGAAAGGGATTCACCCCTCCACTTT. Translation: CASSNRGERDSPLHF.

This chain connects TRBV30 to TRBJ1-2; D is undetermined. Trimming left V 1 base short and J 8 bases short, with 5 bases between. The CDR3 runs to 10 residues. Germline CDR1 reads GTSNPN; CDR2 reads SVGIG (reference sequence). As DNA, the CDR3 is TGTGCCTGGAGTGAAATAGGCTACACCTTC. This codes for CAWSEIGYTF.

This clone was seen a handful of times. The V gene is TRBV29-1, the J gene TRBJ2-3, with TRBD2 identical over 9 bases. The trim removed 3 bases at V and 7 bases at J, leaving 5 bases unmatched. Germline V CDR1 and CDR2: SQVTM, ANQGSEA. This CDR3 has 13 amino acids. The CDR3 region is CSVEGGGGNTQYF. The DNA of the CDR3 is TGCAGCGTTGAGGGCGGGGGGGGAAATACGCAGTATTTT.

V and J are TRBV4-1 and TRBJ1-1, with 8 bases fitting TRBD1. The junction had 2 bases not matched to a gene; V was cut back by 4 bases and J by 1 base. The CDR3 runs 14 residues. In germline, CDR1 is MGHRA, CDR2 YSYEKL. CDR3 in DNA: TGCGCCAGCAGCCTAGGGACAGGGAACACTGAAGCTTTCTTT. This encodes CASSLGTGNTEAFF.

The CDR3 is CASSVEGGRTGELFF. CDR3 in DNA: TGTGCCAGCAGCGTAGAGGGGGGGCGCACCGGGGAGCTGTTTTTT. The chain joins TRBV9 to TRBJ2-2; a possible D gene is TRBD2 (7 bases). The germline V and J ends were trimmed by 0 bases and 4 bases, with 10 bases remaining between them. The V gene's germline CDR1 is SGDLS and CDR2 YYNGEE. There are 15 residues in the CDR3.

This clone was counted only a few times. The V and J genes are TRBV30 and TRBJ1-6; 7 bases map to TRBD1. With 1 base clipped from V and 9 bases from J, the junction kept 3 bases outside the gene matches. The germline gives CDR1 GTSNPN, CDR2 SVGIG (reference sequence). The CDR3 extends over 13 amino acids. The CDR3 spells CAWSDRGGSPLHF. Here the CDR3 DNA reads TGTGCCTGGAGTGACAGGGGTGGTTCACCCCTCCACTTT.

V and J are TRBV9 and TRBJ1-4; TRBD1 agrees at 10 bases. The germline V gene encodes CDR1 SGDLS and CDR2 YYNGEE. J lost 5 bases, V lost 0 bases, and 1 base had no gene match. This CDR3 has 15 amino acids. CDR3 DNA: TGTGCCAGCAGCGTAGGACAGGGGGCGAATGAAAAACTGTTTTTT. It translates to CASSVGQGANEKLFF. The complete variable domain, with remaining parts taken from reference TRBV9 and TRBJ1-4, reads DSGVTQTPKHLITATGQRVTLRCSPRSGDLSVYWYQQSLDQGLQFLIQYYNGEERAKGNILERFSAQQFPDLHSELNLSSLELGDSALYFCASSVGQGANEKLFFGSGTQLSVL.

The chain couples TRBV7-8 to TRBJ2-7; D perhaps matches TRBD2 (5 bases). Germline V lookup: CDR1 SGHVS, CDR2 FQNEAQ. This CDR3 is 15 amino acids long. The germline V and J ends were trimmed by 0 bases and 2 bases, with 11 bases remaining between them. The CDR3 here is CASSLASGIPYEQYF. The CDR3 nucleotides read TGTGCCAGCAGCTTAGCTTCGGGGATCCCCTACGAGCAGTACTTC.

V is TRBV30 and J is TRBJ1-6; D is undetermined. Trimming shortened V by 0 bases and J by 7 bases, and 10 bases separated the two germline ends. The CDR3 sequence is 14 residues long. Germline V gives CDR1 GTSNPN, CDR2 SVGIG (reference sequence). CDR3 nucleotide sequence: TGTGCCTGGAGTGTCGGCGGGCCGAATTCACCCCTCCACTTT. It translates to CAWSVGGPNSPLHF.

The rearrangement links TRBV28 to TRBJ1-4; D unresolved. The CDR3 contains 14 residues. Germline assignment: CDR1 MDHEN and CDR2 SYDVKM. Trimming removed 3 bases at V and 8 bases at J, with 13 bases between. The CDR3 loop is CASSLAQRYEKLFF. The CDR3 DNA sequence: TGTGCCAGCAGTTTGGCTCAGAGGTACGAAAAACTGTTTTTT.

About this clone itself: Other DNA sequences in the same sample also yield this CDR3. The chain is built from TRBV19 and TRBJ1-5, with 9 bases identical to TRBD1. The V segment lost 5 bases and the J segment 3 bases; nucleotides outside the gene matches: 2. CDR3 length: 14 amino acids. CDR1 and CDR2 (germline): LNHDA, SQIVND (reference sequence). The CDR3 spells CASSLQGANQPQHF. CDR3 bases: TGTGCCAGTAGTCTACAGGGGGCCAATCAGCCCCAGCATTTT.

This chain links TRBV9 with TRBJ2-7; the D is unclear. Trimming left V 4 bases short and J 1 base short, with 9 bases between. The germline V gene has CDR1 SGDLS and CDR2 YYNGEE. The CDR3 totals 13 residues. CDR3 nucleotide sequence: TGTGCCAGCAGCCCCCCGAGATCCTACGAGCAGTACTTC. It codes for CASSPPRSYEQYF.

With respect to this clone: The junction does not match germline at one end; this may be a read error. The gene calls are TRBV7-9 and TRBJ1-4; no reliable D call. This CDR3 region has 13 residues. CDR1 and CDR2 (germline): SEHNR, FQNEAQ (reference sequence). The DNA for the CDR3 is TGTGCCAGCAGCTTAACTGAAAATGAAAAGCTGTTTTTT. This encodes CASSLTENEKLFF.

The V call is TRBV19, the J call TRBJ1-5; TRBD1 matches at 9 bases. The CDR3 totals 16 residues. V gave up 3 bases and J gave up 1 base; unmatched junction bases: 4. Germline-derived CDR1 and CDR2 are LNHDA and SQIVND (reference sequence). CDR3 in DNA: TGTGCCAGTAGTATCGGCGACAGGGGGAGCAATCAGCCCCAGCATTTT. It is translated as CASSIGDRGSNQPQHF.

With regard to this clone: This same CDR3 is encoded by further DNA sequences in the sample. The rearrangement links TRBV18 to TRBJ2-7; 9 bases fit TRBD1. Unmatched junction bases numbered 3, after V lost 0 bases and J lost 3 bases. This CDR3 is 15 amino acids long. CDR1 is KGHSH and CDR2 is LQKENI in the germline V gene. The CDR3 nucleotides read TGTGCCAGCTCACCACCGGGACAGGGAAACTACGAGCAGTACTTC. Translating it yields CASSPPGQGNYEQYF.

The genes are TRBV15 and TRBJ2-3; TRBD2 aligns across 13 bases. V shed 7 bases and J 6 bases; nucleotides not matched to a gene: 10. CDR3 size: 16 residues. CDR1 LNHNV and CDR2 YYDKDF come from the germline V gene (reference sequence). CDR3 nucleotide sequence: TGTGCCACCACCAGGACTAGCGGGGGCTGGGGCGATACGCAGTATTTT. Translated, it gives CATTRTSGGWGDTQYF. Filled out from reference TRBV15 and TRBJ2-3, the complete variable domain reads DAMVIQNPRYQVTQFGKPVTLSCSQTLNHNVMYWYQQKSSQAPKLLFHYYDKDFNNEADTPDNFQSRRPNTSFCFLDIRSPGLGDTAMYLCATTRTSGGWGDTQYFGPGTRLTVL.

The chain is built from TRBV28 and TRBJ1-2; 8 nucleotides match TRBD1. J was trimmed by 8 bases and V by 6 bases; bases with no gene match: 17. This CDR3 is 16 amino acids long. The germline CDR1 and CDR2 sequences are MDHEN and SYDVKM. CDR3 DNA sequence: TGTGCCAGCAGGGCCCTTCCCCAACAGGGGGGAAGGGGCTACACCTTC. Translated, it gives CASRALPQQGGRGYTF.

The chain has TRBV9 and TRBJ2-1, with 7 nucleotides matching TRBD1. CDR3 length: 15 amino acids. The germline V gene encodes CDR1 SGDLS and CDR2 YYNGEE. Losses at the gene ends were 0 bases for V and 7 bases for J; bases not matched to a gene: 7. Here the CDR3 DNA reads TGTGCCAGCAGCGTAGATGTACAGGGGTGGAATGAGCAGTTCTTC. Translated, it gives CASSVDVQGWNEQFF. The variable domain in full, with the rest retrieved from reference TRBV9 and TRBJ2-1, is DSGVTQTPKHLITATGQRVTLRCSPRSGDLSVYWYQQSLDQGLQFLIQYYNGEERAKGNILERFSAQQFPDLHSELNLSSLELGDSALYFCASSVDVQGWNEQFFGPGTRLTVL.

The V gene is TRBV19, the J gene TRBJ1-6; D may be TRBD1 (6 bases). The germline CDR1 and CDR2 sequences are LNHDA and SQIVND (reference sequence). This CDR3 spans 17 amino acids. The ends were cut back, 3 bases at V and 3 bases at J, with 15 bases in the middle. The CDR3 region is CASSISGALIYNSPLHF. The CDR3 DNA sequence: TGTGCCAGTAGTATCTCAGGGGCGCTAATCTATAATTCACCCCTCCACTTT.

The V and J genes are TRBV9 and TRBJ1-6, with 9 bases aligning to TRBD1. The CDR3 spans 14 residues. The V and J ends lost 4 bases and 8 bases, in that order; junction bases with no gene match: 4. Germline lookup yields CDR1 SGDLS and CDR2 YYNGEE. The CDR3 is CASSLGQGYSPLHF. In nucleotides, the CDR3 is TGTGCCAGCAGCCTAGGACAGGGGTATTCACCCCTCCACTTT.

The chain links TRBV19 to TRBJ2-5; the match to TRBD2 covers 8 bases. Germline V CDR1 and CDR2: LNHDA, SQIVND (reference sequence). The CDR3 spans 14 residues. V was clipped by 5 bases and J by 4 bases; unmatched bases: 6. CDR3 sequence reads: CASSGGLVSETQYF. The CDR3 nucleotides are TGTGCCAGTAGTGGGGGACTAGTATCAGAGACCCAGTACTTC.

This chain links TRBV12-5 with TRBJ2-7; maybe TRBD1 (6 bases). V gave up 8 bases and J gave up 0 bases, with 11 bases separating them. The length of the CDR3 is 13 residues. The germline CDR1 and CDR2 sequences are LGHNT and FRNRAP. CDR3 amino acids: CASTGHHSYEQYF. The CDR3 DNA sequence: TGTGCTAGTACGGGACACCACTCCTACGAGCAGTACTTC.

The CDR3, as DNA: TGTGCCACCAGTGCAACAGGGTTCCTCGGGGACACCGGGGAGCTGTTTTTT. It encodes CATSATGFLGDTGELFF. The chain is built from TRBV24-1 and TRBJ2-2, with a possible D match to TRBD1 (6 bases). Germline lookup yields CDR1 KGHDR and CDR2 SFDVKD. With 5 bases removed from V and 3 bases from J, the gap between germline ends came to 18 bases. The CDR3 length is 17 residues.